Listed below are T cell receptor beta chains from one sample, sequenced in a study of blood T cell repertoires in COVID-19. Data came from immunoSEQ multiplex PCR; TCRdb stores just in-frame clones and leaves some out. The sample lists 110,000 or so clones; approximately 85% were seen once. The specimen sequenced was peripheral blood. Source of these receptors: a woman aged 55-69 years with COVID-19, enrolled during active disease. CDR3s include the opening cysteine and the closing phenylalanine or tryptophan. Fields, in order: J gene, clone size, D gene, V gene, CDR3 protein, CDR3 DNA. D genes are given only for firm matches. Size is omitted from some rows. Given values are once, few, many or a class for expanded clones.

>TRBJ1-1|NA|NA|TRBV5-1
CASSLAEGGEGEAFF
TGCGCCAGCAGCTTGGCCGAAGGAGGGGAGGGAGAAGCTTTCTTT
>TRBJ2-1|NA|TRBD2|TRBV7-6
CASSLSGGDYNEQFF
TGTGCCAGCAGCTTAAGCGGGGGGGATTACAATGAGCAGTTCTTC
>TRBJ2-7|NA|TRBD1|TRBV5-1
CASSFDHQGAYEQYF
TGCGCCAGCAGCTTTGATCATCAGGGGGCCTACGAGCAGTACTTC
>TRBJ1-4|NA|TRBD1|TRBV14
CASSLWTGLIRGNEKLFF
TGTGCCAGCAGCCTATGGACAGGGTTGATTCGGGGTAATGAAAAACTGTTTTTT
>TRBJ2-3|NA|NA|TRBV5-4
CASSLGRGTDTQYF
TGTGCCAGCAGCTTGGGCAGGGGCACAGATACGCAGTATTTT
>TRBJ2-1|NA|TRBD2|TRBV5-1
CASSGGTSGLLDEQFF
TGCGCCAGCAGCGGCGGGACTAGCGGGCTCTTGGATGAGCAGTTCTTC
>TRBJ1-2|NA|TRBD1|TRBV7-2
CASSQGDRGQLRYGYTF
TGTGCCAGCAGCCAGGGGGACAGGGGGCAGCTACGCTATGGCTACACCTTC
>TRBJ2-2|few|TRBD2|TRBV6-4
CASQERAGDTGELFF
TGTGCCAGCCAGGAGAGAGCGGGGGATACCGGGGAGCTGTTTTTT
>TRBJ1-1|NA|NA|TRBV18
CASSPPEGGQGTEAFF
TGTGCCAGCTCACCACCGGAGGGGGGGCAAGGCACTGAAGCTTTCTTT
>TRBJ2-1|NA|TRBD2|TRBV10-3
CAIRAGLAGGRYNEQFF
TGTGCCATCAGGGCAGGACTAGCGGGGGGCAGGTACAATGAGCAGTTCTTC
>TRBJ2-5|NA|TRBD2|TRBV4-3
CASSQDLVLAGAQETQYF
TGCGCCAGCAGCCAAGATCTAGTACTAGCGGGGGCCCAAGAGACCCAGTACTTC
>TRBJ2-5|NA|NA|TRBV11-2
CASSTGGSWETQYF
TGTGCCAGCAGCACCGGTGGTAGCTGGGAGACCCAGTACTTC
>TRBJ1-4|NA|TRBD1|TRBV4-1
CASSPGTGVADEKLFF
TGCGCCAGCAGCCCCGGGACAGGGGTAGCGGATGAAAAACTGTTTTTT
>TRBJ2-5|NA|NA|TRBV5-4
CASSFSGRPDGTQYF
TGTGCCAGCAGCTTTAGCGGCCGCCCTGACGGGACCCAGTACTTC
>TRBJ1-1|NA|NA|TRBV5-1
CASHPGTSSTEAFF
TGCGCCAGCCATCCAGGGACTAGCTCCACTGAAGCTTTCTTT
>TRBJ1-3|NA|NA|TRBV7-6
CASSLSGNTIYF
TGTGCCAGCAGCCTTTCGGGAAACACCATATATTTT
>TRBJ2-1|NA|TRBD1|TRBV7-8
CASSLPGTGGGNEQFF
TGTGCCAGCAGCTTACCCGGGACAGGGGGCGGGAATGAGCAGTTCTTC
>TRBJ1-6|NA|NA|TRBV30
CAWRPTGGGLPLHF
TGTGCCTGGAGACCTACCGGAGGAGGACTTCCCCTCCACTTT
>TRBJ2-1|few|NA|TRBV5-1
CASSLEVAAYNEQFF
TGCGCCAGCAGCTTGGAGGTAGCGGCATACAATGAGCAGTTCTTC
>TRBJ2-7|NA|TRBD2|TRBV7-3
CASSPALAGASEQYF
TGTGCCAGCAGCCCAGCACTAGCGGGGGCTTCAGAGCAGTACTTC
>TRBJ2-7|NA|NA|TRBV4-2
CASSQSYQGIAYEQYF
TGTGCCAGCAGCCAATCCTACCAGGGAATAGCCTACGAGCAGTACTTC
>TRBJ1-5|NA|TRBD1|TRBV10-3
CAVQGQYNQPQHF
TGTGCCGTCCAGGGACAGTACAATCAGCCCCAGCATTTT
>TRBJ1-1|NA|NA|TRBV6-5
CASFMNTEAFF
TGTGCCAGCTTCATGAACACTGAAGCTTTCTTT
>TRBJ2-7|once|NA|TRBV11-1
CASSPLWAGSYEQYF
TGTGCCAGCAGCCCCCTCTGGGCAGGCTCCTACGAGCAGTACTTC
>TRBJ1-1|NA|NA|TRBV7-2
CASSLAPSSLLVTEAFF
TGTGCCAGCAGCTTAGCTCCCTCCTCCCTACTTGTAACTGAAGCTTTCTTT
>TRBJ1-4|NA|NA|TRBV5-1
CASSLYQGATNEKLFF
TGCGCCAGCAGCTTGTACCAGGGCGCAACTAATGAAAAACTGTTTTTT
>TRBJ1-5|NA|NA|TRBV19
CASSIDSGTGQPQHF
TGTGCCAGTAGTATAGATAGTGGGACTGGGCAGCCCCAGCATTTT
>TRBJ1-1|NA|TRBD1|TRBV18
CASLNRGNTEAFF
TGTGCCAGCCTAAACAGGGGGAACACTGAAGCTTTCTTT